The following is a T cell receptor (beta chain) sequence with its context. Participants spanned ages about 18 to 89 years and resided in fewer than 30 US areas. The data stem from a study of blood T cell repertoires in COVID-19. V was cut by 5 bases and J by 3 bases, with 11 bases left in between. The germline V gene encodes CDR1 KGHSH and CDR2 LQKENI. The length of the CDR3 is 14 residues. How the authors handled the data: The assay estimated nucleated cells by amplifying reference gene primers. Data came from immunoSEQ multiplex PCR; TCRdb stores just in-frame clones and leaves some out. For V, J and clone size, that table is used; D and trimming come from the DNA. Found here are about 150,000 clones, roughly 80% of them singletons; the top ten hold about 7.3%.

The sequence was obtained from a man aged 45-65 years who had recovered from COVID-19. The genes are TRBV18 and TRBJ1-5; TRBD1 might be the D (6 bases). The sample comprised PBMCs or T cells enriched from blood (not recorded which). The CDR3 coding sequence is TGTGCCAGCTCAACCGGACAGCCCAATCAGCCCCAGCATTTT. Translation gives CASSTGQPNQPQHF.